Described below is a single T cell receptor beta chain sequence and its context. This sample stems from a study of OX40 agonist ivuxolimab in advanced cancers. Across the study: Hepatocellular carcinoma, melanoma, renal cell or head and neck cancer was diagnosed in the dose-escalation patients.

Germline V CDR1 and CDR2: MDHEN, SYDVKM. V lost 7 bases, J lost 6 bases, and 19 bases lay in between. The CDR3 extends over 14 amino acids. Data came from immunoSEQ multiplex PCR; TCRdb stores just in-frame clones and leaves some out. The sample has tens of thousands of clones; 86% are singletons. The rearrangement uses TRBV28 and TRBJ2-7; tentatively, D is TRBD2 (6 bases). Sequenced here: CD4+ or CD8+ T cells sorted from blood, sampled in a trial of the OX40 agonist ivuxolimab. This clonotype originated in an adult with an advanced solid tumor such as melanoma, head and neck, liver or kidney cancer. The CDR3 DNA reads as TGTGCCAGCACTTTCGGCGGGGCAGGGTCCGAGCAGTACTTC. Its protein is CASTFGGAGSEQYF.